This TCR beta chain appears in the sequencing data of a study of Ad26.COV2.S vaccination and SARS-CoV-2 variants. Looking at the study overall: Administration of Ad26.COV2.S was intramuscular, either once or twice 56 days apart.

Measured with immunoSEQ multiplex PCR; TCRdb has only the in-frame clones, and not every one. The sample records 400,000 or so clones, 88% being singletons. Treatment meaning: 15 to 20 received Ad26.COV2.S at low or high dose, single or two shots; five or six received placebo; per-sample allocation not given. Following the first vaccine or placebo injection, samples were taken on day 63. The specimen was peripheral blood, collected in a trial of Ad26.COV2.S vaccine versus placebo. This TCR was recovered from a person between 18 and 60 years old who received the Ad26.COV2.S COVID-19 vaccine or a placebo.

CDR3 DNA: TGTGCCAGCAGCTTAGATCCTAGCGGGTCTCAGTACTTC. This sequence encodes CASSLDPSGSQYF. V gene TRBV7-2 combines with J gene TRBJ2-5; 8 positions agree with TRBD2. CDR1 is SGHTA and CDR2 is FQGNSA in the germline V gene. The CDR3 sequence is 13 residues long. Trimming removed 1 base from V and 11 bases from J; junction bases left unmatched: 6. Supplemented by reference TRBV7-2 and TRBJ2-5, the full variable domain reads GAGVSQSPSNKVTEKGKDVELRCDPISGHTALYWYRQSLGQGLEFLIYFQGNSAPDKSGLPSDRFSAERTGGSVSTLTIQRTQQEDSAVYLCASSLDPSGSQYFGPGTRLLVL.